A single sample gave rise to the 18 T cell receptor beta chains below, sequenced in a study of neurological immune-mediated disorders (dated by TCRdb to about 2019). Library preparation used 5' RACE. TCRdb shows the sequencer as Illumina HiSeq 2500. TCRdb reran the public reads through fastp at Q25 and MiXCR, keeping productive beta chains. Each record represents a unique CDR3 protein, reported with the most common genes and DNA among its rows. In this sample the table shows about 59,000 distinct CDR3 sequences, roughly 12% of which occur a single time. The leading ten clones occupy about 10% of the sample. The sequenced sample was PBMCs. The source of these receptors is a woman aged 60-75 years with HTLV-1-associated myelopathy (HAM/TSP).

This clonotype occurred many times. The chain employs TRBV7-2 and TRBJ1-6, with 7 positions matching TRBD1. There are 15 residues in the CDR3. V was clipped by 5 bases and J by 10 bases; unmatched bases: 11. Germline lookup yields CDR1 SGHTA and CDR2 FQGNSA. The CDR3 reads CASSKETGSHSPLHF. CDR3 nucleotides: TGTGCCAGCAGCAAGGAGACAGGGTCCCACTCACCCCTCCACTTT.

This clonotype was counted many times. The chain carries TRBV20-1 and TRBJ1-1, with 7 bases that match TRBD1. V lost 6 bases to trimming and J lost 1 base; unmatched junction nucleotides: 11. CDR3 size: 15 residues. The germline V gene encodes CDR1 DFQATT and CDR2 SNEGSKA (reference sequence). The CDR3 protein is CSALNGDSANTEAFF. Written as DNA, the CDR3 is TGCAGTGCCCTTAACGGGGACAGTGCGAACACTGAAGCTTTCTTT.

Many counts were recorded for this clonotype. The chain combines TRBV12-3 or TRBV12-4 with TRBJ2-7, with D tentatively TRBD2 (5 bases). Trimming took off 4 bases at V and 5 bases at J, with 12 bases between the two ends. The CDR3 length is 13 residues. CDR3 sequence: CASSWTAGHEQYF. CDR3 in DNA: TGTGCCAGCAGTTGGACGGCGGGCCACGAGCAGTACTTC.

This clonotype was seen ten or more times. Possible read error: a much larger clone is one base away. The chain combines TRBV6-5 with TRBJ1-1, with D tentatively TRBD1 (6 bases). The V gene's germline CDR1 is MNHEY and CDR2 SVGAGI. The V end lost 4 bases, the J end lost 1 base, and 7 bases lay between the germline ends. The CDR3 has 13 residues. CDR3 residues: CASSWTENTEAFF. The CDR3, as DNA: TGTGCCAGCAGTTGGACAGAGAACACTGAAGCTTTCTTT.

At least ten counts were recorded for this clonotype. The chain is built from TRBV29-1 and TRBJ2-3; D may match TRBD1 or TRBD2 (5 bases each). V lost 4 bases to trimming and J lost 4 bases, with 9 bases between them. Looked up from germline, CDR1 is SQVTM and CDR2 is ANQGSEA. CDR3 length: 12 amino acids. In DNA, the CDR3 is TGCAGCGTTGCTGGGGACCCAGATACGCAGTATTTT. This translates into CSVAGDPDTQYF.

Many counts were recorded for this clonotype. The rearrangement uses TRBV5-1 and TRBJ2-7; 7 nucleotides match TRBD1. The CDR3 spans 12 residues. Trimming cost V 5 bases and J 10 bases; bases outside gene matches: 9. The germline gives CDR1 SGHRS, CDR2 YFSETQ. This CDR3 reads CASRYDRAAQYF. The CDR3 region has the DNA TGCGCCAGCAGGTACGACAGGGCCGCCCAGTACTTC.

This clonotype was recorded many times. The V gene is TRBV7-6, the J gene TRBJ2-7, with D perhaps matching TRBD1 (8 bases). The CDR3 is made up of 17 amino acids. Germline CDR1 is SGHVS and CDR2 is FNYEAQ. With 1 base removed from V and 4 bases from J, the gap between germline ends came to 20 bases. DNA for the CDR3: TGTGCCAGCAGCTTAGTACAGGGGGGGTTGTCGGGGTACGAGCAGTACTTC. Translated, it gives CASSLVQGGLSGYEQYF.

Ten or more counts support this clonotype. The genes are TRBV2 and TRBJ2-1; the match to TRBD1 covers 11 bases. This CDR3 comprises 16 residues. The V gene's germline CDR1 is SNHLY and CDR2 FYNNEI. The junction had 12 bases not matched to a gene; V was cut back by 6 bases and J by 8 bases. This chain's CDR3 is CASRYRTGGNSYEQFF. The DNA for the CDR3 is TGTGCCAGCAGATACAGGACAGGGGGCAATTCCTATGAGCAGTTCTTC.

Many counts were recorded for this clonotype. The chain is built from TRBV20-1 and TRBJ2-3; 7 nucleotides agree with TRBD2. The CDR3 is made up of 14 amino acids. Germline CDR1 reads DFQATT; CDR2 reads SNEGSKA (reference sequence). The junction had 6 bases not matched to a gene; V was cut back by 4 bases and J by 2 bases. In nucleotides, the CDR3 is TGCAGTGCTACGTCAGCGGGGTCCACAGATACGCAGTATTTT. Translating gives CSATSAGSTDTQYF.

This clonotype was seen ten or more times. V and J are TRBV5-1 and TRBJ2-5, with TRBD2 identical over 9 bases. The V gene's germline CDR1 is SGHRS and CDR2 YFSETQ. V trimming: 2 bases; J trimming: 4 bases; junction bases outside the gene matches: 6. CDR3 length: 15 amino acids. The CDR3 DNA reads as TGCGCCAGCAGCTTCACGCGGGAGGGCCGAGAGACCCAGTACTTC. Protein product: CASSFTREGRETQYF.

This clonotype occurred many times. The V and J genes are TRBV28 and TRBJ2-5; the D call may be TRBD1 or TRBD2 (5 bases each). V was shortened by 3 bases and J by 5 bases, with 16 bases between the two germline ends. The CDR3 sequence is 15 residues long. Germline V gene data show CDR1 as MDHEN and CDR2 as SYDVKM. CDR3 sequence reads: CASSFFGSEGETQYF. The CDR3, as DNA: TGTGCCAGCAGTTTTTTCGGATCTGAGGGGGAGACCCAGTACTTC.

This clonotype was counted many times. This chain connects TRBV7-2 to TRBJ2-1; no reliable D call. V dropped 5 bases and J dropped 5 bases, with 19 bases sitting between them. The CDR3 contains 16 residues. Per germline, CDR1 SGHTA and CDR2 FQGNSA. The CDR3 DNA follows: TGTGCCAGCAGCCCCCAAGGATCCTACGCCCACAATGAGCAGTTCTTC. Residues: CASSPQGSYAHNEQFF. Combining the CDR3 with reference TRBV7-2 and TRBJ2-1 gives the whole variable domain GAGVSQSPSNKVTEKGKDVELRCDPISGHTALYWYRQSLGQGLEFLIYFQGNSAPDKSGLPSDRFSAERTGGSVSTLTIQRTQQEDSAVYLCASSPQGSYAHNEQFFGPGTRLTVL.

This clonotype was recorded at least ten times. This sequence joins TRBV20-1 and TRBJ2-3; no clear D. This CDR3 region has 13 residues. From germline, CDR1 is DFQATT and CDR2 SNEGSKA (reference sequence). Trimming shortened V by 2 bases and J by 1 base, and 7 bases separated the two germline ends. Here the CDR3 DNA reads TGCAGTGCTAGATTTCCCGGCACAGATACGCAGTATTTT. Amino acids: CSARFPGTDTQYF.

This clonotype was observed at least ten times. The chain recombines TRBV3-1 with TRBJ2-1; 11 bases map to TRBD2. The CDR3 is made up of 17 amino acids. From germline, CDR1 is LGHDT and CDR2 YNNKEL (reference sequence). V shed 4 bases, J shed 1 base, and the junction held 6 bases outside the gene matches. CDR3 sequence (DNA): TGTGCCAGCAGCCGAGTAGCGGGAGGGGGGTCCTACAATGAGCAGTTCTTC. It codes for CASSRVAGGGSYNEQFF.

This clonotype was picked up many times. The chain recombines TRBV20-1 with TRBJ2-6; perhaps TRBD1 as D (6 bases). This CDR3 is built from 17 residues. Trimming removed 3 bases at V and 0 bases at J, with 15 bases between. Germline lookup yields CDR1 DFQATT and CDR2 SNEGSKA (reference sequence). The CDR3 loop reads CSASTGHLNSGANVLTF. The CDR3 DNA reads TGCAGTGCTAGTACGGGACACCTAAACTCTGGGGCCAACGTCCTGACTTTC.

This clonotype was picked up many times. The J gene is TRBJ2-6, the V gene TRBV6-1, with D possibly matching TRBD2 (5 bases). Germline V gene lookup returns CDR1 MNHNS and CDR2 SASEGT. The CDR3 runs 18 residues. The V and J ends lost 8 bases and 0 bases respectively, with 20 bases between them. The CDR3 region has the DNA TGTGCCAGCTTTGAAAGGCAGAGGGAACTCTCTGGGGCCAACGTCCTGACTTTC. Encoded protein: CASFERQRELSGANVLTF.

This chain connects TRBV28 to TRBJ2-3; D call uncertain. Trimming left V 6 bases short and J 4 bases short, with 8 bases between. Germline V lookup: CDR1 MDHEN, CDR2 SYDVKM. The CDR3 runs to 12 residues. For the CDR3, the DNA is TGTGCCAGCAGGGAACTACCAGATACGCAGTATTTT. Residues: CASRELPDTQYF.

This chain's CDR3 is CASSSPRRGKGLGETQYF. The DNA for the CDR3 is TGTGCCAGCAGCTCCCCGAGGAGGGGTAAGGGGCTCGGTGAGACCCAGTACTTC. The gene calls are TRBV11-2 and TRBJ2-5, with D maybe TRBD2 (6 bases). Per the germline V gene, CDR1 is SGHAT and CDR2 is FQNNGV. The ends were cut back, 4 bases at V and 5 bases at J, with 26 bases in the middle. The CDR3 runs 18 residues. The full variable domain, completed using reference TRBV11-2 and TRBJ2-5, is EAGVAQSPRYKIIEKRQSVAFWCNPISGHATLYWYQQILGQGPKLLIQFQNNGVVDDSQLPKDRFSAERLKGVDSTLKIQPAKLEDSAVYLCASSSPRRGKGLGETQYFGPGTRLLVL.